One sample yielded the 21 T cell receptor beta chains listed below, sequenced in a study of blood T cell repertoires in COVID-19. Assay used: immunoSEQ multiplex PCR; TCRdb lists only in-frame clones, some missing. The sample yields about 210,000 clones, approximately 90% seen once. Sequencing input: PBMCs or T cells enriched from blood (not recorded which). The receptors were gathered from a man between 18 and 29 years old with acute COVID-19.

This rearrangement joins TRBV10-2 to TRBJ1-1; unclear D gene. The CDR3 length is 12 residues. Trimming removed 8 bases at V and 1 base at J, with 8 bases between. Germline assignment: CDR1 WSHSY and CDR2 SAAADI. The CDR3 coding sequence is TGCGCCAGCTCAAGAGGGAACACTGAAGCTTTCTTT. Translation: CASSRGNTEAFF.

The CDR3 coding sequence is TGTGCCATCAGTACCGGGACAGGGTCTACAGATACGCAGTATTTT. Protein product: CAISTGTGSTDTQYF. The chain is built from TRBV10-3 and TRBJ2-3; 9 nucleotides agree with TRBD1. The germline gives CDR1 ENHRY, CDR2 SYGVKD. Trimming removed 5 bases from V and 3 bases from J; junction bases left unmatched: 6. The CDR3 is 15 amino acids.

The V call is TRBV28, the J call TRBJ2-3, with 9 positions matching TRBD2. This CDR3 has 16 residues. V trimming: 3 bases; J trimming: 0 bases; junction bases outside the gene matches: 4. Germline V gives CDR1 MDHEN, CDR2 SYDVKM. CDR3 bases: TGTGCCAGCAGTTTCTTGCTAGCGGGAAGCACAGATACGCAGTATTTT. Amino acid sequence: CASSFLLAGSTDTQYF.

By frequency in the sample, this clone is medium-sized. The chain is built from TRBV27 and TRBJ2-1, with D tentatively TRBD2 (5 bases). The germline V gene encodes CDR1 MNHEY and CDR2 SMNVEV (reference sequence). V was clipped by 5 bases and J by 1 base, with 12 bases between them. This CDR3 comprises 15 residues. The CDR3, as DNA: TGTGCCAGCAGTGACTCTAGCAGTTCCTACAATGAGCAGTTCTTC. Protein: CASSDSSSSYNEQFF.

This chain joins TRBV2 and TRBJ1-2; D is undetermined. Germline CDR1 SNHLY, CDR2 FYNNEI. This CDR3 has 13 residues. Trimming left V 3 bases short and J 1 base short, with 6 bases between. CDR3 sequence: CASSEDYNYGYTF. CDR3 coding DNA: TGTGCCAGCAGTGAGGACTATAACTATGGCTACACCTTC.

The J gene is TRBJ1-2, the V gene TRBV18; 11 bases agree with TRBD1. The CDR3 has 14 residues. CDR1 and CDR2 from the germline V gene are KGHSH and LQKENI. V was pared by 3 bases and J by 8 bases, with 5 bases of the junction left unmatched. CDR3 nucleotide sequence: TGTGCCAGCTCACCGCGGACAGGGGGCGACGGCTACACCTTC. Its translation is CASSPRTGGDGYTF. Combining the CDR3 with reference TRBV18 and TRBJ1-2 gives the whole variable domain NAGVMQNPRHLVRRRGQEARLRCSPMKGHSHVYWYRQLPEEGLKFMVYLQKENIIDESGMPKERFSAEFPKEGPSILRIQQVVRGDSAAYFCASSPRTGGDGYTFGSGTRLTVV.

This chain links TRBV27 with TRBJ2-3, with 11 nucleotides matching TRBD2. This CDR3 has 15 residues. CDR1 and CDR2 (germline): MNHEY, SMNVEV (reference sequence). Unmatched junction bases numbered 7, after V lost 3 bases and J lost 8 bases. The CDR3 DNA sequence: TGTGCCAGCAGTTTTTCCTTCACTAGCGGGGGTACGCAGTATTTT. It specifies CASSFSFTSGGTQYF.

The chain has TRBV5-4 and TRBJ1-4, with TRBD1 matching over 9 bases. J was trimmed by 5 bases and V by 2 bases; bases with no gene match: 1. Germline V CDR1 and CDR2: SGHNT, YYREEE (reference sequence). The CDR3 is 14 amino acids. The CDR3 DNA sequence: TGTGCCAGCAGCTTCGGGACAGGGAATGAAAAACTGTTTTTT. This codes for CASSFGTGNEKLFF.

The chain recombines TRBV5-4 with TRBJ2-7, with a weak D call TRBD1 (6 bases). The V end lost 0 bases, the J end lost 2 bases, and 9 bases lay between the germline ends. Germline lookup yields CDR1 SGHNT and CDR2 YYREEE (reference sequence). The CDR3 has 14 amino acids. CDR3: CASSLVQGPYEQYF. CDR3 nucleotide sequence: TGTGCCAGCAGCTTGGTACAGGGACCCTACGAGCAGTACTTC.

The gene calls are TRBV4-1 and TRBJ1-5; D is perhaps TRBD1 (6 bases). The length of the CDR3 is 16 residues. Trimming cost V 3 bases and J 3 bases, with 15 bases left between them. Germline V CDR1 and CDR2: MGHRA, YSYEKL. The CDR3 region has the DNA TGCGCCAGCAGCCAGGGACACACAGAGTACAATCAGCCCCAGCATTTT. Encoded protein: CASSQGHTEYNQPQHF.

This rearrangement joins TRBV5-6 to TRBJ2-7, with a weak D call TRBD2 (5 bases). The length of the CDR3 is 11 residues. In germline, CDR1 is SGHDT, CDR2 YYEEEE. V gave up 4 bases and J gave up 6 bases, with 8 bases separating them. The CDR3 protein is CASSLRGEQYF. The CDR3 bases are TGTGCCAGCAGCCTTCGGGGCGAGCAGTACTTC.

This sequence joins TRBV28 and TRBJ1-2; D gene ambiguous. V lost 6 bases and J lost 3, with 11 bases in between. The CDR3 runs 13 residues. Per germline, CDR1 MDHEN and CDR2 SYDVKM. This CDR3 reads CASSPSGYYGYTF. The CDR3 nucleotides read TGTGCCAGCAGCCCCTCGGGGTACTATGGCTACACCTTC.

This rearrangement joins TRBV20-1 to TRBJ1-1; D gene ambiguous. CDR1 and CDR2 from the germline V gene are DFQATT and SNEGSKA (reference sequence). The CDR3 has 11 amino acids. Trimming pared 8 bases from V and 1 base from J, leaving 8 bases between. CDR3 DNA sequence: TGCAGTAGCCATGGGAACACTGAAGCTTTCTTT. Protein: CSSHGNTEAFF.

The chain is built from TRBV27 and TRBJ2-7; no definite D call. V was cut by 6 bases and J by 5 bases, with 11 bases left in between. The CDR3 extends over 12 amino acids. The germline V gene has CDR1 MNHEY and CDR2 SMNVEV (reference sequence). CDR3 bases: TGTGCCAGCAGCCGTACTGGGCACGAGCAGTACTTC. Encoded protein: CASSRTGHEQYF.

This chain links TRBV12-3 or TRBV12-4 with TRBJ2-7, with D possibly TRBD2 on 6 matching bases. The CDR3 sequence is 13 residues long. V lost 4 bases and J lost 5, with 12 bases in between. For the CDR3, the DNA is TGTGCCAGCAGTTACGGACTAAGGGACGAGCAGTACTTC. Protein sequence: CASSYGLRDEQYF.

Only a few counts were recorded for this clone. This sequence joins TRBV7-2 and TRBJ2-5; possible D gene TRBD2, 7 bases. The CDR3 contains 14 residues. Germline V gene sequence: CDR1 SGHTA, CDR2 FQGNSA. The V end was cut by 5 bases, the J end by 7 bases, with 17 bases between. The CDR3 loop is CASSIGGGRVTQYF. DNA for the CDR3: TGTGCCAGCAGCATAGGGGGGGGGCGAGTGACCCAGTACTTC.

CDR3 loop: CASSLTGASNQPQHF. The CDR3 region has the DNA TGTGCCAGCAGTTTGACAGGGGCGAGCAATCAGCCCCAGCATTTT. The chain carries TRBV6-5 and TRBJ1-5, with 8 nucleotides matching TRBD1. This CDR3 spans 15 amino acids. V shed 4 bases and J 1 base; nucleotides not matched to a gene: 3. Germline V CDR1 and CDR2: MNHEY, SVGAGI.

The rearrangement links TRBV5-5 to TRBJ1-2; D unclear. The V and J ends lost 1 base and 0 bases respectively, with 10 bases between them. The CDR3 is 15 amino acids. Germline CDR1 and CDR2: SGHKS and YYEKEE (reference sequence). CDR3: CASSLNPTANYGYTF. CDR3 DNA sequence: TGTGCCAGCAGCTTGAACCCTACGGCTAACTATGGCTACACCTTC.

The chain combines TRBV4-3 with TRBJ2-7; TRBD1 might be the D (6 bases). Germline values: CDR1 LGHNA, CDR2 YSLEER. The CDR3 sequence is 15 residues long. V lost 0 bases and J 2 bases, leaving 11 bases between the germline ends. This CDR3 is CASSQDQAGAYEQYF. CDR3 sequence (DNA): TGCGCCAGCAGCCAAGATCAGGCAGGGGCCTACGAGCAGTACTTC.

V and J are TRBV28 and TRBJ1-2; D might be TRBD1 (6 bases). The CDR3 runs to 13 residues. Germline CDR1 and CDR2: MDHEN and SYDVKM. Trimming removed 1 base from V and 8 bases from J, with 11 bases in between. As DNA, the CDR3 is TGTGCCAGCAGTTTATTACAGGGTGGAGGCTACACCTTC. It encodes CASSLLQGGGYTF.

This sequence joins TRBV27 and TRBJ2-1, with 8 bases fitting TRBD2. This CDR3 has 14 amino acids. Germline CDR1 MNHEY, CDR2 SMNVEV (reference sequence). V lost 5 bases and J lost 6; bases outside the gene matches: 6. CDR3 nucleotide sequence: TGTGCCAGCAGTACCCTACTAGCGGCCAATGAGCAGTTCTTC. It translates to CASSTLLAANEQFF.